The 10 T cell receptor beta chains below were found in one sample sequenced in a study of identical twins. TCRdb called the 5' RACE reads again in MiXCR, with one record for every CDR3 protein. Seen here are around 690,000 distinct CDR3 sequences, less than 25% observed once, and the top ten hold more than 4%. The same data also went into a second study, on T cells expressing NK-cell markers.

The sequenced sample was PBMCs. The receptors shown here come from a woman aged 18-35 years in good health.

This clonotype has more than one count but fewer than ten. The chain combines TRBV20-1 with TRBJ2-7, with 7 positions matching TRBD2. CDR1 is DFQATT, CDR2 SNEGSKA, per germline (reference sequence). Trimming at V came to 3 bases and at J to 5 bases, leaving 7 bases not matched to a gene. This CDR3 region has 13 residues. Here the CDR3 reads CSARFAGENEQYF. CDR3 coding DNA: TGCAGTGCTAGGTTCGCGGGAGAGAACGAGCAGTACTTC.

This clonotype has more than one count but fewer than ten. The V gene is TRBV27, the J gene TRBJ2-1; D remains unclear. The CDR3 consists of 12 residues. Trimming took 6 bases from V and 2 from J, leaving 5 bases between them. Germline V gene lookup returns CDR1 MNHEY and CDR2 SMNVEV (reference sequence). The CDR3 nucleotides are TGTGCCAGCAGAACCACCTACAATGAGCAGTTCTTC. This sequence encodes CASRTTYNEQFF.

This clonotype was detected only a few times. This sequence joins TRBV6-2 or TRBV6-3 and TRBJ2-7; D is uncertain. This CDR3 is built from 11 residues. Germline-derived CDR1 and CDR2 are MNHEY and SVGEGT. Trimming took off 8 bases at V and 9 bases at J, with 14 bases between the two ends. Here the CDR3 DNA reads TGTGCCAGCTCGGAAGGCGCTGGGCAGTACTTC. This translates into CASSEGAGQYF.

This clonotype was counted many times. This chain uses TRBV12-3 or TRBV12-4 with TRBJ1-5, with D maybe TRBD1 (6 bases). The CDR3 contains 14 residues. The V gene lost 2 bases and the J gene lost 9 bases, with 14 bases spanning the gap. CDR3 nucleotide sequence: TGTGCCAGCAGTTTACCGGGGACACCTTGGCCCCAGCATTTT. Its translation is CASSLPGTPWPQHF.

In DNA form, the CDR3 reads TGTGCCAGCAGTCCGTTTAGGGGCTACGAGCAGTACTTC. Translating gives CASSPFRGYEQYF. The rearrangement joins TRBV6-1 to TRBJ2-7, with D tentatively TRBD1 (5 bases). CDR3 length equals 13 residues. The germline V gene encodes CDR1 MNHNS and CDR2 SASEGT. The V gene lost 5 bases and the J gene lost 3 bases, with 11 bases spanning the gap.

This clonotype was observed a few times. The J gene is TRBJ2-1, the V gene TRBV5-1; TRBD2 matches 14 bases. The CDR3 is made up of 17 amino acids. Germline V gene sequence: CDR1 SGHRS, CDR2 YFSETQ. The J segment lost 6 bases and the V segment lost 0 bases, leaving 5 bases of the junction unmatched. The CDR3 region is CASSLGPGTSGSNEQFF. The DNA of the CDR3 is TGCGCCAGCAGCTTGGGGCCCGGGACTAGCGGGAGCAATGAGCAGTTCTTC. Drawing the rest from reference TRBV5-1 and TRBJ2-1, the complete variable domain is KAGVTQTPRYLIKTRGQQVTLSCSPISGHRSVSWYQQTPGQGLQFLFEYFSETQRNKGNFPGRFSGRQFSNSRSEMNVSTLELGDSALYLCASSLGPGTSGSNEQFFGPGTRLTVL.

V is TRBV5-1 and J is TRBJ2-7; 9 bases agree with TRBD1. V was clipped by 3 bases and J by 5 bases; unmatched bases: 9. The CDR3 runs to 15 residues. CDR1 is SGHRS, CDR2 YFSETQ, per germline. The CDR3 protein is CASSSTGTGLHEQYF. DNA of the CDR3: TGCGCCAGCAGCTCGACCGGGACAGGGTTACACGAGCAGTACTTC.

In nucleotides, the CDR3 is TGTGCCAGCAGTTCGCGCCGGACAGGGGATCAGCCCCAGCATTTT. This encodes CASSSRRTGDQPQHF. This chain links TRBV27 with TRBJ1-5, with 9 bases identical to TRBD1. The CDR3 extends over 15 amino acids. Germline values: CDR1 MNHEY, CDR2 SMNVEV (reference sequence). With 4 bases clipped from V and 5 bases from J, the junction kept 6 bases outside the gene matches.

This clonotype was recorded a few times. This rearrangement joins TRBV5-1 to TRBJ2-1, with 10 bases lining up with TRBD2. This CDR3 is built from 17 residues. The V and J ends lost 4 bases and 6 bases, in that order; junction bases with no gene match: 13. Germline V gives CDR1 SGHRS, CDR2 YFSETQ. As DNA, the CDR3 is TGCGCCAGCAGCCCGTTTCCGGGCCTAGCGGGAGTCAATGAGCAGTTCTTC. This gives the protein CASSPFPGLAGVNEQFF.

This clonotype was observed a few times. The CDR3 sequence: CASSFASRERRNEQFF. The CDR3, as DNA: TGTGCCAGCAGTTTTGCATCGCGGGAGAGGCGGAATGAGCAGTTCTTC. V gene TRBV12-3 or TRBV12-4 combines with J gene TRBJ2-1; 7 bases are shared with TRBD2. The CDR3 sequence is 16 residues long. V lost 3 bases and J lost 7; bases outside the gene matches: 12.